These 31 T cell receptor beta chains share one sample of origin, sequenced in a study of OX40 agonist ivuxolimab in advanced cancers. The protocol was immunoSEQ multiplex PCR, while the TCRdb copy is restricted to in-frame clones and leaves out a portion. The sample includes tens of thousands of clones, about 93% of them seen just once. The sequenced sample was CD4+ or CD8+ T cells sorted from blood, obtained in a trial of the OX40 agonist ivuxolimab. These receptors were collected from an adult with an advanced solid tumor such as melanoma, head and neck, liver or kidney cancer.

Remarks on this clone: Sequence at one end of the junction differs from germline and may be a read error. The genes are TRBV5-5 and TRBJ1-4, with 7 bases matching TRBD1. The CDR3 is 14 residues long. The germline V gene encodes CDR1 SGHKS and CDR2 YYEKEE (reference sequence). The CDR3 is CASSWGSGDRALRF. The CDR3 DNA is TGTGCCAGCAGCTGGGGGTCCGGAGACAGGGCTCTCCGTTTT.

This sequence joins TRBV19 and TRBJ2-1; possibly TRBD2 for D (7 bases). CDR3 size: 14 residues. In germline, CDR1 is LNHDA, CDR2 SQIVND (reference sequence). V dropped 10 bases and J dropped 4 bases, with 17 bases sitting between them. CDR3 in amino acids: CATGGGRAYNEQFF. Written as DNA, the CDR3 is TGTGCCACCGGGGGCGGGAGAGCTTACAATGAGCAGTTCTTC.

The gene calls are TRBV6-5 and TRBJ2-2, with TRBD2 matching over 10 bases. Per the germline V gene, CDR1 is MNHEY and CDR2 is SVGAGI. The CDR3 is 15 residues long. Trimming removed 7 bases from V and 6 bases from J; junction bases left unmatched: 8. DNA for the CDR3: TGTGCCAGCAATCAAGCGGGAGGGAGGGCCGGGGAGCTGTTTTTT. As protein: CASNQAGGRAGELFF.

The V call is TRBV30, the J call TRBJ1-1, with a weak D call TRBD1 (6 bases). Germline CDR1 reads GTSNPN; CDR2 reads SVGIG (reference sequence). The CDR3 sequence is 14 residues long. Trimming took 2 bases from V and 7 from J, leaving 17 bases between them. CDR3 sequence: CAWSPFRDKGEAFF. The CDR3 DNA reads TGTGCCTGGAGTCCTTTCAGGGACAAAGGTGAAGCTTTCTTT.

The chain combines TRBV19 with TRBJ1-5; D remains unclear. Trimming took off 3 bases at V and 7 bases at J, with 13 bases between the two ends. The CDR3 has 14 amino acids. CDR1 is LNHDA and CDR2 is SQIVND in the germline V gene (reference sequence). CDR3 amino acids: CASSIPGLQQPQHF. The CDR3 DNA is TGTGCCAGTAGTATTCCAGGCTTGCAGCAGCCCCAGCATTTT.

This clone is a singleton in its sample. This sequence joins TRBV28 and TRBJ1-2, with 10 positions matching TRBD1. The CDR3 runs 16 residues. Per germline, CDR1 MDHEN and CDR2 SYDVKM. The J segment lost 6 bases and the V segment lost 7 bases, leaving 14 bases of the junction unmatched. This chain's CDR3 is CASIPGGTGVKNGYTF. The CDR3 DNA is TGTGCCAGCATTCCAGGCGGGACAGGGGTGAAAAATGGCTACACCTTC.

This chain links TRBV4-1 with TRBJ2-1; D gene ambiguous. Germline values: CDR1 MGHRA, CDR2 YSYEKL. Trimming took 0 bases from V and 3 from J, leaving 9 bases between them. The CDR3 covers 15 residues. CDR3 loop: CASSQDRANYNEQFF. For the CDR3, the DNA is TGCGCCAGCAGCCAAGATCGGGCTAACTACAATGAGCAGTTCTTC.

This chain links TRBV6-1 with TRBJ1-2; D gene uncertain. Trimming stripped 1 base from V and 6 bases from J, with 3 bases between. CDR1 and CDR2 (germline): MNHNS, SASEGT. This CDR3 has 11 amino acids. CDR3 loop: CASSEGNGYTF. DNA for the CDR3: TGTGCCAGCAGTGAAGGGAATGGCTACACCTTC.

The genes are TRBV30 and TRBJ2-3, with D unclear. There are 12 residues in the CDR3. Germline-derived CDR1 and CDR2 are GTSNPN and SVGIG (reference sequence). Trimming removed 3 bases from V and 2 bases from J, with 6 bases in between. The CDR3 DNA sequence: TGTGCCTGGAGAGGCCCCACAGATACGCAGTATTTT. Translated: CAWRGPTDTQYF. The whole variable domain, filled in from reference TRBV30 and TRBJ2-3, reads SQTIHQWPATLVQPVGSPLSLECTVEGTSNPNLYWYRQAAGRGLQLLFYSVGIGQISSEVPQNLSASRPQDRQFILSSKKLLLSDSGFYLCAWRGPTDTQYFGPGTRLTVL.

The chain is built from TRBV7-8 and TRBJ1-5, with 10 bases identical to TRBD1. This CDR3 spans 16 amino acids. The junction had 4 bases not matched to a gene; V was cut back by 4 bases and J by 1 base. Germline CDR1 SGHVS, CDR2 FQNEAQ. CDR3 amino acids: CASSSTGGESNQPQHF. The CDR3 DNA follows: TGTGCCAGCAGCTCGACAGGGGGCGAAAGCAATCAGCCCCAGCATTTT.

This chain uses TRBV13 with TRBJ1-3, with D hard to call. Germline CDR1 reads PRHDT; CDR2 reads FYEKMQ (reference sequence). Trimming removed 5 bases from V and 2 bases from J, with 19 bases in between. The CDR3 runs 17 residues. The CDR3 loop is CASSPRAGWLAGNTIYF. CDR3 sequence (DNA): TGTGCCAGCAGCCCCCGAGCCGGGTGGCTTGCTGGAAACACCATATATTTT. The full variable domain, its missing parts supplied by reference TRBV13 and TRBJ1-3, is AAGVIQSPRHLIKEKRETATLKCYPIPRHDTVYWYQQGPGQDPQFLISFYEKMQSDKGSIPDRFSAQQFSDYHSELNMSSLELGDSALYFCASSPRAGWLAGNTIYFGEGSWLTVV.

V and J are TRBV6-5 and TRBJ2-2; D remains ambiguous. CDR1 and CDR2 (germline): MNHEY, SVGAGI. V gave up 5 bases and J gave up 1 base, with 8 bases separating them. The CDR3 totals 14 residues. CDR3 sequence: CASSLLENTGELFF. CDR3 in DNA: TGTGCCAGCAGTCTCCTTGAGAACACCGGGGAGCTGTTTTTT.

The CDR3 protein is CASTQQFGHTEAFF. The CDR3 bases are TGTGCCAGTACCCAACAGTTTGGGCACACTGAAGCTTTCTTT. V usage is TRBV19 and J usage is TRBJ1-1, with D unclear. The CDR3 spans 14 residues. The V end lost 7 bases, the J end lost 3 bases, and 15 bases lay between the germline ends. From germline, CDR1 is LNHDA and CDR2 SQIVND (reference sequence).

The chain has TRBV29-1 and TRBJ2-7; D uncertain. Trimming stripped 0 bases from V and 8 bases from J, with 14 bases between. The CDR3 has 13 amino acids. Germline V gene data show CDR1 as SQVTM and CDR2 as ANQGSEA. The CDR3 loop is CSVEDLGTRKQYF. CDR3 coding DNA: TGCAGCGTTGAAGATCTTGGAACAAGGAAGCAGTACTTC.

The rearrangement joins TRBV27 to TRBJ2-3; 13 bases are shared with TRBD2. V was pared by 6 bases and J by 4 bases, with 10 bases of the junction left unmatched. Germline CDR1 MNHEY, CDR2 SMNVEV (reference sequence). The CDR3 length is 17 residues. CDR3 loop: CASRWTSGSISPDTQYF. CDR3 DNA: TGTGCCAGCAGATGGACTAGCGGGAGTATTTCTCCAGATACGCAGTATTTT.

The rearrangement joins TRBV5-1 to TRBJ1-1; weak D call: TRBD1 (5 bases). The CDR3 sequence is 14 residues long. The V gene's germline CDR1 is SGHRS and CDR2 YFSETQ. The V gene lost 0 bases and the J gene lost 5 bases, with 11 bases spanning the gap. The CDR3 bases are TGCGCCAGCAGCTTGGAGTCCGGGGGGACTGAAGCTTTCTTT. The encoded protein is CASSLESGGTEAFF.

This clone was observed once. The chain carries TRBV6-6 and TRBJ2-7; 8 bases are shared with TRBD2. CDR1 is MNHNY and CDR2 is SVGAGI in the germline V gene (reference sequence). The CDR3 totals 15 residues. V gave up 3 bases and J gave up 6 bases; unmatched junction bases: 10. CDR3 sequence reads: CASSYLKAGEVEQYF. The CDR3 nucleotides are TGTGCCAGCAGTTATTTAAAAGCGGGAGAGGTCGAGCAGTACTTC.

The gene calls are TRBV5-1 and TRBJ2-1, with TRBD2 matching 10 bases. The CDR3 loop spans 16 amino acids. From germline, CDR1 is SGHRS and CDR2 YFSETQ. The V and J ends lost 4 bases and 2 bases, in that order; junction bases with no gene match: 6. This chain's CDR3 is CASSPTLAGAYNEQFF. CDR3 coding DNA: TGCGCCAGCAGCCCGACCCTAGCGGGAGCCTACAATGAGCAGTTCTTC.

This chain links TRBV6-5 with TRBJ1-1; a weak D match, TRBD1 (6 bases). CDR1 and CDR2 from the germline V gene are MNHEY and SVGAGI. The CDR3 totals 14 residues. V was shortened by 4 bases and J by 3 bases, with 12 bases between the two germline ends. CDR3 DNA sequence: TGTGCCAGCAGTTTTGACAGGACATACACTGAAGCTTTCTTT. Protein: CASSFDRTYTEAFF.

This clone was seen a single time. The V and J genes are TRBV10-2 and TRBJ1-1; D is unclear. Per germline, CDR1 WSHSY and CDR2 SAAADI. The CDR3 contains 14 residues. V lost 11 bases and J lost 0, with 16 bases in between. CDR3 DNA sequence: TGCGCCGGCAAAGATAGCCGGCTGAACACTGAAGCTTTCTTT. This gives the protein CAGKDSRLNTEAFF.

The chain has TRBV6-5 and TRBJ2-1; TRBD2 matches at 8 bases. V dropped 0 bases and J dropped 6; count of bases not matched to a gene: 4. The V gene's germline CDR1 is MNHEY and CDR2 SVGAGI. CDR3 length: 15 residues. In DNA form, the CDR3 reads TGTGCCAGCAGTTACTCGAGACTAGCGATCAATGAGCAGTTCTTC. This translates into CASSYSRLAINEQFF.

The J gene is TRBJ2-7, the V gene TRBV7-6; D unresolved. Germline V lookup: CDR1 SGHVS, CDR2 FNYEAQ. The CDR3 loop spans 11 amino acids. Trimming took 1 base from V and 6 from J, leaving 4 bases between them. This CDR3 reads CASSLGPEQYF. The CDR3 DNA reads as TGTGCCAGCAGCTTAGGTCCCGAGCAGTACTTC.

The chain combines TRBV19 with TRBJ2-5, with D maybe TRBD2 (6 bases). Germline CDR1 LNHDA, CDR2 SQIVND (reference sequence). V lost 3 bases and J 0 bases, leaving 14 bases between the germline ends. The length of the CDR3 is 16 residues. The CDR3 sequence: CASSMGGTGDQETQYF. The CDR3 DNA reads TGTGCCAGTAGTATGGGCGGGACGGGGGACCAAGAGACCCAGTACTTC.

The chain recombines TRBV15 with TRBJ2-7, with 8 bases aligning to TRBD1. V lost 0 bases and J lost 3; bases outside the gene matches: 4. CDR1 and CDR2 (germline): LNHNV, YYDKDF (reference sequence). The CDR3 has 15 residues. CDR3 in amino acids: CATSREGQVLYEQYF. In nucleotides, the CDR3 is TGTGCCACCAGCAGAGAGGGACAGGTACTCTACGAGCAGTACTTC.

The CDR3 DNA is TGTGCCAGCAGCTTCTTAGTGTCCTCCTACAATGAGCAGTTCTTC. Protein sequence: CASSFLVSSYNEQFF. This chain joins TRBV11-3 and TRBJ2-1; D gene ambiguous. The CDR3 has 15 amino acids. Trimming cost V 3 bases and J 0 bases, with 9 bases left between them. Germline V gives CDR1 SGHNT, CDR2 YENEEA.

The rearrangement uses TRBV11-1 and TRBJ2-5; weak D call: TRBD1 (6 bases). The CDR3 is 15 amino acids. Germline CDR1 is SGHAT and CDR2 is FQDESV (reference sequence). Between the trimmed V and J ends, which lost 3 bases and 2 bases, there was a span of 13 bases. This CDR3 reads CASSFSQTGQETQYF. The DNA of the CDR3 is TGTGCCAGCAGCTTCTCCCAGACAGGTCAAGAGACCCAGTACTTC. The full variable domain, rest sourced from reference TRBV11-1 and TRBJ2-5, is EAEVAQSPRYKITEKSQAVAFWCDPISGHATLYWYRQILGQGPELLVQFQDESVVDDSQLPKDRFSAERLKGVDSTLKIQPAELGDSAMYLCASSFSQTGQETQYFGPGTRLLVL.

The J gene is TRBJ2-2, the V gene TRBV5-3; D is uncertain. TRBV5-3 is designated an ORF whose function remains uncertain. The CDR3 contains 17 residues. V shed 2 bases and J shed 2 bases, with 16 bases lying between them. In DNA form, the CDR3 reads TGTGCCAGAAGCTTTTTAATAGGGCCTTTTAACACCGGGGAGCTGTTTTTT. Translating gives CARSFLIGPFNTGELFF.

This clone was found a few times. The chain couples TRBV7-9 to TRBJ1-1; 7 nucleotides agree with TRBD1. The CDR3 has 13 residues. The ends lost 6 bases at V and 7 bases at J; junction bases unmatched: 8. The germline V gene has CDR1 SEHNR and CDR2 FQNEAQ (reference sequence). The CDR3 sequence is CASRIRQGGEAFF. In DNA form, the CDR3 reads TGTGCCAGCAGAATTCGACAGGGTGGTGAAGCTTTCTTT. The full variable domain, in which reference TRBV7-9 and TRBJ1-1 provide the parts outside the CDR3, is DTGVSQNPRHKITKRGQNVTFRCDPISEHNRLYWYRQTLGQGPEFLTYFQNEAQLEKSRLLSDRFSAERPKGSFSTLEIQRTEQGDSAMYLCASRIRQGGEAFFGQGTRLTVV.

This clone was counted once. V and J are TRBV9 and TRBJ1-3; tentative D call: TRBD1 (6 bases). V was cut by 6 bases and J by 0 bases, with 10 bases left in between. CDR1 and CDR2 from the germline V gene are SGDLS and YYNGEE. CDR3 size: 14 residues. The CDR3 DNA is TGTGCCAGCAATCAGGGGTCCTCTGGAAACACCATATATTTT. As protein: CASNQGSSGNTIYF.

The chain is built from TRBV2 and TRBJ2-1, with 14 bases identical to TRBD2. The CDR3 consists of 18 residues. After removal of 6 bases from V and 0 bases from J, the junction contained 7 bases not matched to a gene. Germline V gives CDR1 SNHLY, CDR2 FYNNEI. CDR3 nucleotides: TGTGCCAGCAGGGGACTAGCGGGAGTCGATAGCTCCTACAATGAGCAGTTCTTC. This translates into CASRGLAGVDSSYNEQFF.

This chain links TRBV11-2 with TRBJ2-1; 13 bases map to TRBD2. In germline, CDR1 is SGHAT, CDR2 FQNNGV. The CDR3 is made up of 16 amino acids. V gave up 5 bases and J gave up 9 bases; unmatched junction bases: 10. For the CDR3, the DNA is TGTGCCAGCAGCCCTCCGGGACTAGCGGGAAGAGGTGAGCAGTTCTTC. As protein: CASSPPGLAGRGEQFF.